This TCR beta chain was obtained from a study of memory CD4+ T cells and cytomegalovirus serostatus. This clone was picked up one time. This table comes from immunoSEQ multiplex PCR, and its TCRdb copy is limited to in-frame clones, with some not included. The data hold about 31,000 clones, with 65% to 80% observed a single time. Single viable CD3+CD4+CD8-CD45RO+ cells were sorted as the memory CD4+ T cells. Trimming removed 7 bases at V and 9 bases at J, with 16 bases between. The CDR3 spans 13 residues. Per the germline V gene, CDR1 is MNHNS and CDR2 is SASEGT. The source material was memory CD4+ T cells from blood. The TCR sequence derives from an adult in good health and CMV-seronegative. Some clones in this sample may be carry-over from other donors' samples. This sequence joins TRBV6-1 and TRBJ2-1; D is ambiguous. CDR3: CASTYPGRSEQFF. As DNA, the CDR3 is TGTGCCAGCACCTACCCGGGTAGGAGTGAGCAGTTCTTC.